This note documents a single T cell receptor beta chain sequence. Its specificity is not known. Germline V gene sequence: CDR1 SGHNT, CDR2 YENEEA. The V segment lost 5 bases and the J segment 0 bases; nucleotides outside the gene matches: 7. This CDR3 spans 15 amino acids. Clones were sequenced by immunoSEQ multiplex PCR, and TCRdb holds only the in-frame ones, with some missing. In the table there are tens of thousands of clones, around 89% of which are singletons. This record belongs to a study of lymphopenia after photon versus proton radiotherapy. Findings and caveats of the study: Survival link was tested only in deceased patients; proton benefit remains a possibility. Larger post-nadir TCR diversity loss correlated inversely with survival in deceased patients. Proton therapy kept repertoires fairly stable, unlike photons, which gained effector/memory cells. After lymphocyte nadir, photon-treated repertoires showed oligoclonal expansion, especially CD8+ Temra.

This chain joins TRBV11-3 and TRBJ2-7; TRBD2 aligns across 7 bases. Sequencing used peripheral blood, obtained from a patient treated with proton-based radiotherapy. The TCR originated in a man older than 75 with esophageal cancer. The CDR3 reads CASSPRGGSSYEQYF. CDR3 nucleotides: TGTGCCAGCAGCCCAAGGGGAGGGAGCTCCTACGAGCAGTACTTC.